Included here is one TCR beta chain sequence, with context. The CDR3 sequence is 17 residues long. The junction had 11 bases not matched to a gene; V was cut back by 4 bases and J by 2 bases. Germline CDR1 SGHRS, CDR2 YFSETQ. These data are taken from a study of T cell responses to AZD1222 COVID-19 vaccine. The table came from immunoSEQ multiplex PCR; TCRdb's copy has only in-frame clones and leaves some out. This sample yields around 150,000 clones, of which almost 95% are seen a single time; about 2.5% belongs to the top ten. The clonotype was recovered from an adult in good health. The material sequenced was peripheral blood, taken on day 0 of AZD1222 vaccination. This chain joins TRBV5-1 and TRBJ2-5, with TRBD1 matching over 10 bases. This CDR3 reads CASSLGGQGGRQETQYF. Written as DNA, the CDR3 is TGCGCCAGCAGCCTGGGCGGACAGGGGGGTAGGCAAGAGACCCAGTACTTC.